The rows below give T cell receptor beta chains drawn from one sample of a study of shared clonotypes between healthy human individuals. Measured with immunoSEQ multiplex PCR; TCRdb has only the in-frame clones, and not every one. The table lists about 450,000 clones, less than 80% of them singletons. The sample taken for sequencing was PBMCs. These TCRs come from a woman in her forties in good health. Some clones in this sample may be carry-over from other donors' samples. CDR3s include the opening cysteine and the closing phenylalanine or tryptophan. The order of the fields is J gene, D gene, V gene, clone size, CDR3 protein, CDR3 DNA. The D gene is left open where the match is weak. Only some rows state a clone size, as once, few, many or a class for expanded clones.

TRBJ2-7	TRBD2	TRBV5-4	few	CASSRLAGGRVYEQYF	TGTGCCAGCAGCCGACTAGCGGGAGGGAGAGTTTACGAGCAGTACTTC
TRBJ2-2	TRBD2	TRBV4-3	once	CASSPRAGGVTGELFF	TGCGCCAGCAGCCCACGAGCGGGAGGCGTCACCGGGGAGCTGTTTTTT
TRBJ2-3	-	TRBV11-2	-	CASSPKRGTDTQYF	TGTGCCAGCAGCCCGAAAAGGGGGACAGATACGCAGTATTTT
TRBJ1-3	-	TRBV6-5	many	CASRGASGNTIYF	TGTGCCAGCAGAGGGGCCTCTGGAAACACCATATATTTT
TRBJ2-7	TRBD1	TRBV11-2	-	CASSFSMATGGEHYEQYF	TGTGCCAGCAGCTTCTCTATGGCAACAGGGGGAGAACACTACGAGCAGTACTTC
TRBJ2-1	TRBD2	TRBV14	few	CASSYRREVPNEQFF	TGTGCCAGCAGTTACAGGCGGGAGGTTCCCAATGAGCAGTTCTTC
TRBJ2-6	TRBD1	TRBV11-1	few	CASCPGTGYSGANVLTF	TGTGCCAGCTGCCCGGGGACAGGGTACTCTGGGGCCAACGTCCTGACTTTC
TRBJ2-3	-	TRBV2	-	CASSLRGSLGDTQYF	TGTGCCAGCAGCCTTCGAGGAAGCCTAGGGGATACGCAGTATTTT
TRBJ2-7	-	TRBV27	few	CASSTRDTYEQYF	TGTGCCAGCAGTACAAGGGACACCTACGAGCAGTACTTC
TRBJ2-4	-	TRBV21-1	-	CASLRSKAKNIQYF	TGTGCCAGCTTAAGATCGAAGGCCAAAAACATTCAGTACTTC
TRBJ2-7	-	TRBV5-1	once	CASSLYLGSEQYF	TGCGCCAGCAGCCTCTATCTGGGGAGCGAGCAGTACTTC
TRBJ2-3	-	TRBV7-2	-	CASSLSLTDTQYF	TGTGCCAGCAGCTTATCCCTCACAGATACGCAGTATTTT
TRBJ2-7	-	TRBV19	-	CASSIARRGEQYF	TGTGCCAGTAGTATAGCTCGCAGGGGCGAGCAGTACTTC
TRBJ1-2	TRBD1	TRBV30	-	CAWSVGRGSAGYTF	TGTGCCTGGAGTGTAGGCAGGGGGTCGGCTGGCTACACCTTC
TRBJ2-3	-	TRBV4-2	-	CASSQEMWGVGDTQYF	TGTGCCAGCAGCCAAGAAATGTGGGGGGTAGGGGATACGCAGTATTTT
TRBJ2-1	-	TRBV19	-	CASSTADSAYNEQFF	TGTGCCAGTAGTACTGCTGACAGTGCCTACAATGAGCAGTTCTTC
TRBJ1-2	-	TRBV7-2	-	CASSLARGTNYGYTF	TGTGCCAGCAGCTTAGCGAGGGGTACGAACTATGGCTACACCTTC
TRBJ1-2	-	TRBV7-9	-	CASSPHRVYGYTF	TGTGCCAGCAGCCCGCACCGGGTCTATGGCTACACCTTC
TRBJ2-5	TRBD2	TRBV27	-	CASSNMAGAQETQYF	TGTGCCAGCAGTAACATGGCGGGAGCCCAAGAGACCCAGTACTTC
TRBJ1-2	-	TRBV7-2	-	CASSLHGGQAGGYTF	TGTGCCAGCAGCTTACACGGCGGGCAGGCAGGCGGCTACACCTTC
TRBJ2-3	-	TRBV4-3	-	CASSQDTRGTDTQYF	TGCGCCAGCAGCCAAGATACCAGGGGCACAGATACGCAGTATTTT
TRBJ2-7	TRBD2	TRBV7-8	-	CASSVTSGRNSYEQYF	TGTGCCAGCAGCGTAACTAGCGGGAGAAACTCCTACGAGCAGTACTTC
TRBJ2-2	-	TRBV19	-	CASSKFAGPNTGELFF	TGTGCCAGTAGTAAGTTCGCGGGCCCGAACACCGGGGAGCTGTTTTTT